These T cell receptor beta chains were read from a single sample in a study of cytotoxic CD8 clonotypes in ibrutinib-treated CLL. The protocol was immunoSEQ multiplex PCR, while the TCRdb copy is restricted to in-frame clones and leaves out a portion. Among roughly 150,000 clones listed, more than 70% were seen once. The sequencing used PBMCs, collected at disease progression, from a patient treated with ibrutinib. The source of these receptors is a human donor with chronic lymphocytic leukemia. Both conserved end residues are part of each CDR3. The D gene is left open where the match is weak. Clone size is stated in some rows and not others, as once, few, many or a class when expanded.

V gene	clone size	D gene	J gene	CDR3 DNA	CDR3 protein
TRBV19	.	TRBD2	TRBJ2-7	TGTGCCAGTAGTATAACCCTACTAGCGGGAGGGATTTACGAGCAGTACTTC	CASSITLLAGGIYEQYF
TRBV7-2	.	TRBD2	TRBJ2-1	TGTGCCAGCAGCTTAGCCGGGACTAGTTTTAATGAGCAGTTCTTC	CASSLAGTSFNEQFF
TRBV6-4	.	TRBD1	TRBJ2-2	TGTGCCAGCAGTAACGACAGGGGTGCAGGGGAGCTGTTTTTT	CASSNDRGAGELFF
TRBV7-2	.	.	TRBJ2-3	TGTGCCAGCAGCTTAGGAGGGGGAGGACTAGTGGGTGCAGATACGCAGTATTTT	CASSLGGGGLVGADTQYF
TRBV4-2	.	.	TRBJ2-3	TGTGCCAGCAGCCAATCCCGTCTGGCTCCGGAAGTTGATACGCAGTATTTT	CASSQSRLAPEVDTQYF
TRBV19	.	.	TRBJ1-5	TGTGCCAGTAGTATAGTAAAAAAGGGCGGTCAGCCCCAGCATTTT	CASSIVKKGGQPQHF
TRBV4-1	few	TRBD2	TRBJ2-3	TGCGCCAGCAGCCTGACTAGCGGGGCAGATACGCAGTATTTT	CASSLTSGADTQYF
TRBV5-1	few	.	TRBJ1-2	TGCGCCAGCAGCTTGTCAACGACAGGCCACACCTTC	CASSLSTTGHTF
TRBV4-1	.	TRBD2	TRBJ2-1	TGCGCCAGCAGCCAACCCACCGGGCGGGAGGGCCATGAGCAGTTCTTC	CASSQPTGREGHEQFF
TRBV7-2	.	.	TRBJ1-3	TGTGCCAGCAGCTTAGCGGTGAGGAGCTCTGGAAACACCATATATTTT	CASSLAVRSSGNTIYF
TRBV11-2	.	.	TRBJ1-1	TGTGCCAGCAGCTGGGTGGGTGACACTGAAGCTTTCTTT	CASSWVGDTEAFF
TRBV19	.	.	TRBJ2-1	TGTGCCAGTAGTATAAGGTGGGTCAGTAAAGACAATGAGCAGTTCTTC	CASSIRWVSKDNEQFF
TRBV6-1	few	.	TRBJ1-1	TGTGCCAGCAACAGGGTTAGTACTGAAGCTTTCTTT	CASNRVSTEAFF
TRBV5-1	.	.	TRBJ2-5	TGCGCCAGCAGCTTGGCCAGCTATCAAGAGACCCAGTACTTC	CASSLASYQETQYF
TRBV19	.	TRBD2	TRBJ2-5	TGTGCCAGTAGTATGAGGCTAGCGGGAGGGCCGGGAGAGACCCAGTACTTC	CASSMRLAGGPGETQYF
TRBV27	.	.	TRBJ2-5	TGTGCCAGCAGTTTAACGGGACTGCCCCAAGAGACCCAGTACTTC	CASSLTGLPQETQYF
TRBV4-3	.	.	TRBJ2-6	TGCGCCAGCAGCCAAGCCCTTCCGGGGGCCAACGTCCTGACTTTC	CASSQALPGANVLTF
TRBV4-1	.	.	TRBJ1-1	TGCGCCAGCAGCCAAGTCGGGGGTGGCACTGAAGCTTTCTTT	CASSQVGGGTEAFF
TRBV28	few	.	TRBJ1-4	TGTGCCAGCATCGGAGGGTTGGGTGAAAAACTGTTTTTT	CASIGGLGEKLFF
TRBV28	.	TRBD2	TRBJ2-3	TGTGCCAGCCAACTAGCGGGGAGAGCGCAGTATTTT	CASQLAGRAQYF
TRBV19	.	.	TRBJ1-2	TGTGCCAGTAGTATGAGGGGGAGCGGAGGTGGCTACACCTTC	CASSMRGSGGGYTF
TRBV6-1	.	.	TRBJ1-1	TGTGCCAGCAGCACAGGGAACACTGAAGCTTTCTTT	CASSTGNTEAFF
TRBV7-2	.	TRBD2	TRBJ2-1	TGTGCCAGCAGCCGCCCCGGGACTAGGACATACAATGAGCAGTTCTTC	CASSRPGTRTYNEQFF
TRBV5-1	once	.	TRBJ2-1	TGCGCCAGCAGCTTGCAAGGGCGTTACTCCTACAATGAGCAGTTCTTC	CASSLQGRYSYNEQFF
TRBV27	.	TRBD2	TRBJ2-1	TGTGCCACCGAGCGGGAGGGAGACAATGAGCAGTTCTTC	CATEREGDNEQFF
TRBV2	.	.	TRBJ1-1	TGTGCCAGCAGTGATGGGAGAACAAACACTGAAGCTTTCTTT	CASSDGRTNTEAFF
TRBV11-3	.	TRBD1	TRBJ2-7	TGTGCCAGCAGCGTAAGACAGGGGGCAGTCGAGCAGTACTTC	CASSVRQGAVEQYF
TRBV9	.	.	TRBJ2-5	TGTGCCAGCAGCGTAGAGGCGGAAGAGACCCAGTACTTC	CASSVEAEETQYF
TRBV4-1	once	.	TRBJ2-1	TGCGCCAGCAGCCAATACGGCGGCTCCTACAATGAGCAGTTCTTC	CASSQYGGSYNEQFF
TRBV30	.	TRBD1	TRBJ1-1	TGTGCCTGGAGTCGCCAGGGGGCAGTTGGCGGAGCTTTCTTT	CAWSRQGAVGGAFF
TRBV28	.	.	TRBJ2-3	TGTGCCAGCAGGTTAATAGCGGAACGGTTCACAGATACGCAGTATTTT	CASRLIAERFTDTQYF
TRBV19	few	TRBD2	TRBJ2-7	TGTGCCAGTAGCGACGGACTAGCGGGAGGAGTCTACGAGCAGTACTTC	CASSDGLAGGVYEQYF
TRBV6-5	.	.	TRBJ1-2	TGTGCCAGCAGCTTTGTCGCAGGGAATAACTATGGCTACACCTTC	CASSFVAGNNYGYTF
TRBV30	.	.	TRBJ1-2	TGTGCCTGGAGTGTTATGACCGCCGATGGCTACACCTTC	CAWSVMTADGYTF
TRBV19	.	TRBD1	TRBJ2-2	TGTGCCAGTAGCACAAGACAGGGGGCAGGCACCGGGGAGCTGTTTTTT	CASSTRQGAGTGELFF
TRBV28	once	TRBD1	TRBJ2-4	TGTGCCAGCAGGGAACAGGGGTCAAGAAGCATTCAGTACTTC	CASREQGSRSIQYF
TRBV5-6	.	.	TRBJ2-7	TGTGCCAGCAGCTTGGGGCGTTTTTGGGGGAACTACGAGCAGTACTTC	CASSLGRFWGNYEQYF
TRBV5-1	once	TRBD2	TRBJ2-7	TGCGCCAGCAGCTTAACGACTAGCGGAACCTACGAGCAGTACTTC	CASSLTTSGTYEQYF
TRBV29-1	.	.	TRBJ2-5	TGCAGCGTTGTCCCTAGCGAAGAGACCCAGTACTTC	CSVVPSEETQYF
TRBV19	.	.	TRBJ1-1	TGTGCCAGTAGAGGACAGAGTATGAACACTGAAGCTTTCTTT	CASRGQSMNTEAFF
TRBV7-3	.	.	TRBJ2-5	TGTGCCAGCAGCTATACGGGACTCACCCAAGAGTTGCAGTACTTC	CASSYTGLTQELQYF
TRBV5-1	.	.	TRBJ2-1	TGCGCCAGCAGCTTGGACGCCTACAATGAGCAGTTCTTC	CASSLDAYNEQFF
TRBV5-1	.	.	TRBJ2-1	TGCGCCAGCAGCTGGGGGGCCTCAAAGCAGTTCTTC	CASSWGASKQFF
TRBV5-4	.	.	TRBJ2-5	TGTGCCAGCAGCTTAAAAGAGACCCAGTACTTC	CASSLKETQYF
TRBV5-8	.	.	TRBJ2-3	TGTGCCAGCAGCTTGGTGGGCCGTAATACGCAGTATTTT	CASSLVGRNTQYF
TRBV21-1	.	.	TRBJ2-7	TGTGCCAGCAGCACGCTGTACGAGCAGTACTTC	CASSTLYEQYF
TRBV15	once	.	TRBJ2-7	TGTGCCACCAGCAGAGATCGTCCTAGCTCCTCCTACGAGCAGTACTTC	CATSRDRPSSSYEQYF
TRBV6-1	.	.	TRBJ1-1	TGTGCCAGCAAGCCTTCCGAGAACACTGAAGCTTTCTTT	CASKPSENTEAFF
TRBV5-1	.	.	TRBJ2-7	TGCGCCAGCAGCTTGGATCCGGGGGTTCAACAAGAGCAGTACTTC	CASSLDPGVQQEQYF
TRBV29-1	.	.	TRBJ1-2	TGCAGCGGAGAGATTAACTATGGCTACACCTTC	CSGEINYGYTF
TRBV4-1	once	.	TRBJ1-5	TGCGCCAGCAGCCAAGAAGGAGGGGCTGGGGGCAATCAGCCCCAGCATTTT	CASSQEGGAGGNQPQHF
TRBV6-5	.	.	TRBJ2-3	TGTGCCAGCAGTTACTCGGAGTCCACAGATACGCAGTATTTT	CASSYSESTDTQYF
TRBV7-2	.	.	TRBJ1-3	TGTGCCAGCAGCTTAGTTGTCGCAGGTGGAAACACCATATATTTT	CASSLVVAGGNTIYF